The 10 T cell receptor beta chains listed next were all sequenced from one sample in a study of T cells after yellow fever vaccination. From the 5' RACE reads, TCRdb called clonotypes with MiXCR, one entry per CDR3 protein. The data show 300,000 or so distinct CDR3 sequences, with 10% to 15% seen just once and roughly 0.5% held by the top ten. This sample comprised CD4+ T cells sorted from PBMCs, obtained 45 days after the yellow fever booster vaccination. The receptors were gathered from a young man who received the YFV17D yellow fever vaccine.

The chain couples TRBV7-8 to TRBJ1-1, with D hard to call. This CDR3 comprises 13 residues. Trimming left V 2 bases short and J 0 bases short, with 4 bases between. Germline V gives CDR1 SGHVS, CDR2 FQNEAQ. CDR3 DNA sequence: TGTGCCAGCAGCTTATGGTTGAACACTGAAGCTTTCTTT. As protein: CASSLWLNTEAFF.

The chain's CDR3 is CSARRTSGSFNEQFF. CDR3 DNA: TGCAGTGCTAGACGGACTAGCGGGAGCTTCAATGAGCAGTTCTTC. The chain carries TRBV20-1 and TRBJ2-1; 13 bases fit TRBD2. CDR1 is DFQATT, CDR2 SNEGSKA, per germline (reference sequence). The CDR3 totals 15 residues. V trimming: 2 bases; J trimming: 6 bases; junction bases outside the gene matches: 4.

In its sample, this clonotype was seen a few times. This chain joins TRBV6-5 and TRBJ1-4; D unclear. Germline CDR1 and CDR2: MNHEY and SVGAGI. The CDR3 loop spans 13 amino acids. V dropped 2 bases and J dropped 11 bases, with 12 bases sitting between them. Written as DNA, the CDR3 is TGTGCCAGCAGTTACAGGGCCGAGAATAAACTGTTTTTT. It yields the protein CASSYRAENKLFF.

This clonotype was picked up a small number of times. The chain links TRBV7-9 to TRBJ2-3; no definite D call. CDR3 size: 16 residues. The V end lost 4 bases, the J end lost 0 bases, and 14 bases lay between the germline ends. In germline, CDR1 is SEHNR, CDR2 FQNEAQ (reference sequence). The CDR3 sequence: CASSSYGPASTDTQYF. CDR3 DNA: TGTGCCAGCAGCTCCTACGGTCCTGCTAGCACAGATACGCAGTATTTT.

The chain employs TRBV7-2 and TRBJ2-1; TRBD2 matches at 9 bases. This CDR3 comprises 16 residues. Losses at the gene ends were 0 bases for V and 2 bases for J; bases not matched to a gene: 2. The germline gives CDR1 SGHTA, CDR2 FQGNSA. This chain's CDR3 is CASSLARLAAYNEQFF. The DNA of the CDR3 is TGTGCCAGCAGCTTAGCGAGACTAGCGGCCTACAATGAGCAGTTCTTC.

The chain joins TRBV29-1 to TRBJ2-3; no definite D call. The germline gives CDR1 SQVTM, CDR2 ANQGSEA. CDR3 size: 13 residues. Between the trimmed V and J ends, which lost 4 bases and 2 bases, there was a span of 10 bases. The CDR3 DNA is TGCAGCGTTGTAAAGGGCTACACAGATACGCAGTATTTT. Translating it yields CSVVKGYTDTQYF.

This clonotype was found a few times. The chain links TRBV7-2 to TRBJ2-2; D gene ambiguous. Germline CDR1 is SGHTA and CDR2 is FQGNSA. CDR3 length: 15 residues. V was clipped by 4 bases and J by 6 bases, with 15 bases between them. CDR3 coding DNA: TGTGCCAGCAGCTCCCGAAAGAGCAAGGCCGGGGAGCTGTTTTTT. It yields the protein CASSSRKSKAGELFF.

The genes are TRBV7-2 and TRBJ2-4; maybe TRBD1 (7 bases). Germline values: CDR1 SGHTA, CDR2 FQGNSA. This CDR3 is 14 amino acids long. V was trimmed by 6 bases and J by 6 bases, leaving 15 bases between them. The CDR3 coding sequence is TGTGCCAGCAGAAGGAGGGCAGGGGGAAACATTCAGTACTTC. The encoded protein is CASRRRAGGNIQYF.

This clonotype was observed a few times. J is TRBJ2-1 and V is TRBV20-1, with TRBD1 matching 8 bases. Trimming took 2 bases from V and 4 from J; bases not matched to a gene: 7. The CDR3 length is 15 residues. Germline values: CDR1 DFQATT, CDR2 SNEGSKA (reference sequence). The DNA of the CDR3 is TGCAGTGCTAGAAAGCACGGACAGGGATACAATGAGCAGTTCTTC. This codes for CSARKHGQGYNEQFF.

V and J are TRBV4-3 and TRBJ2-2, with D perhaps TRBD2 (6 bases). Germline V gene lookup returns CDR1 LGHNA and CDR2 YSLEER. Trimming stripped 3 bases from V and 3 bases from J, with 14 bases between. This CDR3 contains 16 residues. The CDR3 protein is CASSHPGGVYTGELFF. The CDR3 nucleotides are TGCGCCAGCAGCCACCCGGGCGGGGTATACACCGGGGAGCTGTTTTTT.